The rows below give T cell receptor beta chains drawn from one sample of a study of blood T cell repertoires in COVID-19. Libraries were prepared by immunoSEQ multiplex PCR; TCRdb keeps only in-frame clonotypes and omits some of them. Of about 140,000 clones in the sample, about 80% are singletons; the top ten hold about 8%. Sequenced input: peripheral blood. Every receptor here comes from a human donor in a cohort sampled during active COVID-19. CDR3s include the opening cysteine and the closing phenylalanine or tryptophan. D genes are given only for firm matches. Not every row has a clone size; where given, it reads once, few, many or a size class.

>.|TRBD2|17|TRBV24-1|TRBJ2-7
TGTGCCACCAGCGCCCGGAAGGAAGCGGGGAGCCCCTACGAGCAGTACTTC
CATSARKEAGSPYEQYF
>.|TRBD1|16|TRBV3-1/TRBV3-2|TRBJ1-2
TGTGCCAGCAGCAAACACGACAGGGGAGGAGGCTATGGCTACACCTTC
CASSKHDRGGGYGYTF
>.|TRBD2|15|TRBV2|TRBJ2-5
TGTGCCAGCAACTTAGCGGGGGGATATACCGAGACCCAGTACTTC
CASNLAGGYTETQYF
>.|TRBD1|15|TRBV5-1|TRBJ1-4
TGCGCCAGCAGCCCTAGACAGGGCACCGTCGAAAAACTGTTTTTT
CASSPRQGTVEKLFF
>.|.|12|TRBV6-5|TRBJ2-1
TGTGCCAGCAGTTACGGGGCAAGGGAGCAGTTCTTC
CASSYGAREQFF
>.|.|13|TRBV7-6|TRBJ1-1
TGTGCCAGCAGCTTAGTTGCGGGAGGGGAAGCTTTCTTT
CASSLVAGGEAFF
>few|.|15|TRBV5-6|TRBJ1-6
TGTGCCAGCAGCTTGTGGGGGGTTAATAATTCACCCCTCCACTTT
CASSLWGVNNSPLHF
>.|.|15|TRBV5-6|TRBJ1-1
TGTGCCAGCAGTCCCACCCCGGACTTCAACACTGAAGCTTTCTTT
CASSPTPDFNTEAFF
>.|TRBD1|16|TRBV2|TRBJ1-5
TGTGCCAGCAGGTTGGACAGGGCCAATCTTAATCAGCCCCAGCATTTT
CASRLDRANLNQPQHF
>.|TRBD1|14|TRBV7-2|TRBJ1-1
TGTGCCAGCAGCGCAGGGGGCTGGGGCACTGAAGCTTTCTTT
CASSAGGWGTEAFF
>.|.|15|TRBV6-5|TRBJ2-7
TGTGCCAGCACCTTCCGCGCGGGGTTTCTCTCCGAGCAGTACTTC
CASTFRAGFLSEQYF
>.|TRBD1|16|TRBV27|TRBJ2-6
TGTGCCAGCAGAGGACAGGGTACTACTGGGGCCAACGTCCTGACTTTC
CASRGQGTTGANVLTF
>once|.|15|TRBV19|TRBJ1-2
TGTGCCAGTAGTATAGTAGGCGTCGGGAACTATGGCTACACCTTC
CASSIVGVGNYGYTF
>few|TRBD2|13|TRBV5-1|TRBJ2-7
TGCGCCAGCAGCTTCCGGGAGGCGGAGGAGCAGTACTTC
CASSFREAEEQYF
>.|.|15|TRBV27|TRBJ1-5
TGTGCCAGCAGTTTAGGAGGTTTTGGCAATCAGCCCCAGCATTTT
CASSLGGFGNQPQHF
>.|.|12|TRBV3-1/TRBV3-2|TRBJ1-2
TGTGCCAGCAGCTACTCTACAGCTGGCTACACCTTC
CASSYSTAGYTF
>.|TRBD1|14|TRBV5-4|TRBJ1-2
TGTGCCAGCAGCTTACCGACAGGGAACTATGGCTACACCTTC
CASSLPTGNYGYTF